The text below deals with one T cell receptor beta chain. Patients at the Seattle site were enrolled during active infection and followed longitudinally. Germline assignment: CDR1 WSHSY and CDR2 SAAADI. The CDR3 contains 18 residues. The junction had 22 bases not matched to a gene; V was cut back by 7 bases and J by 10 bases. The data are from a study of blood T cell repertoires in COVID-19. Study-wide context: Specimens from acute and convalescent COVID-19 originated in the United States, Italy and Spain. T cells, B-cell-depleted T cells, or PBMCs provided the cDNA or gDNA that served as material.

Per the study methods: Amplification from reference gene primers served as the basis for estimated nucleated cell counts. Generated by immunoSEQ multiplex PCR, the TCRdb table keeps only in-frame clones and is missing some. From that table come the V and J calls and clone size; the DNA was used to work out D and trimming. The data hold about 430,000 clones, with about 90% observed a single time. The clonotype originates from a man aged 18 to 30 with COVID-19, enrolled during active disease. The V gene is TRBV10-2, the J gene TRBJ1-4; 9 bases agree with TRBD1. The source material was peripheral blood. The CDR3: CASIFRDRASFARVKLFF. The CDR3 DNA reads as TGCGCCAGCATCTTCCGGGACAGGGCCTCTTTTGCCCGGGTAAAACTGTTTTTT.